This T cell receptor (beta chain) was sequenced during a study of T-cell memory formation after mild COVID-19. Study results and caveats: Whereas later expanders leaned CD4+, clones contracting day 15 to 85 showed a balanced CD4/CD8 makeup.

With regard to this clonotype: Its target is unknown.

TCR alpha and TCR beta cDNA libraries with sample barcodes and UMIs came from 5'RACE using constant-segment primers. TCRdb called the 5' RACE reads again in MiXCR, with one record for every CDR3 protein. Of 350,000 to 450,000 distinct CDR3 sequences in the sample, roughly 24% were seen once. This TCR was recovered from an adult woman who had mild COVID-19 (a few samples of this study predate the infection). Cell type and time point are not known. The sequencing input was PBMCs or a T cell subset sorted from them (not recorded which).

CDR3 sequence reads: CASSRDRKDTEAFF. CDR3 DNA: TGTGCCAGTAGCCGAGACAGGAAAGACACTGAAGCTTTCTTT. This chain links TRBV19 with TRBJ1-1; a weak D match, TRBD1 (6 bases). The CDR3 has 14 amino acids. Germline V gene sequence: CDR1 LNHDA, CDR2 SQIVND (reference sequence). V was shortened by 6 bases and J by 3 bases, with 14 bases between the two germline ends.